One sample yielded the 20 T cell receptor beta chains listed below, sequenced in a study of blood T cell repertoires in COVID-19. Only in-frame clones appear in the TCRdb table, and some are missing; sequencing was by immunoSEQ multiplex PCR. The sample has approximately 140,000 clones; roughly 87% are singletons. Sequenced material: peripheral blood. Receptors originate from a woman aged 55-69 years with active or convalescent COVID-19.

This clone appeared a single time. The chain uses TRBV4-3 and TRBJ1-1; TRBD1 agrees at 10 bases. The germline gives CDR1 LGHNA, CDR2 YSLEER. The CDR3 runs to 15 residues. Trimming at V came to 5 bases and at J to 4 bases, leaving 7 bases not matched to a gene. CDR3 loop: CASSERQGAGTEAFF. The CDR3 DNA follows: TGCGCCAGCAGCGAAAGACAGGGGGCAGGCACTGAAGCTTTCTTT.

The J gene is TRBJ1-1, the V gene TRBV4-1, with D unclear. Trimming removed 4 bases at V and 6 bases at J, with 15 bases between. CDR1 MGHRA and CDR2 YSYEKL come from the germline V gene. The CDR3 is 14 residues long. CDR3 sequence (DNA): TGCGCCAGCAGCCGCATCAGTCGGGGATCTGAAGCTTTCTTT. Protein product: CASSRISRGSEAFF.

V and J are TRBV29-1 and TRBJ2-5; 8 nucleotides match TRBD2. The J segment lost 5 bases and the V segment lost 5 bases, leaving 7 bases of the junction unmatched. Germline CDR1 SQVTM, CDR2 ANQGSEA. CDR3 length: 13 amino acids. The CDR3 protein is CSVLAGLRETQYF. The CDR3 DNA follows: TGCAGCGTTCTAGCGGGTCTGAGGGAGACCCAGTACTTC.

The chain has TRBV19 and TRBJ1-2; no definite D call. The CDR3 extends over 14 amino acids. V lost 2 bases and J lost 7, with 14 bases in between. CDR1 and CDR2 from the germline V gene are LNHDA and SQIVND (reference sequence). The CDR3 sequence is CASSIPGELPGYTF. CDR3 DNA sequence: TGTGCCAGTAGTATACCGGGAGAGCTTCCTGGCTACACCTTC.

This chain connects TRBV6-4 to TRBJ2-7; no reliable D call. V gave up 6 bases and J gave up 4 bases, with 4 bases separating them. Germline V CDR1 and CDR2: MRHNA, SNTAGT. The CDR3 runs to 10 residues. Here the CDR3 DNA reads TGTGCCAGCAGCCGGTACGAGCAGTACTTC. It encodes CASSRYEQYF.

The gene calls are TRBV6-4 and TRBJ2-7; 9 nucleotides line up with TRBD2. The CDR3 is made up of 16 amino acids. Trimming cost V 0 bases and J 0 bases; bases outside gene matches: 3. Germline-derived CDR1 and CDR2 are MRHNA and SNTAGT. DNA of the CDR3: TGTGCCAGCAGTGACTCGACTAGCGGAGACTCCTACGAGCAGTACTTC. This gives the protein CASSDSTSGDSYEQYF.

The chain uses TRBV5-6 and TRBJ2-2, with D tentatively TRBD2 (6 bases). Germline CDR1 SGHDT, CDR2 YYEEEE. The CDR3 is made up of 15 amino acids. The V end was cut by 1 base, the J end by 7 bases, with 14 bases between. Written as DNA, the CDR3 is TGTGCCAGCAGCTTGACGGGACTTTCCGTCGGGGAGCTGTTTTTT. Amino acid sequence: CASSLTGLSVGELFF.

This clone was detected once. The CDR3 DNA reads TGTGCCAGCAGCCCCCAAGGACAGGGTCCCGGGGAGCTGTTTTTT. Translating it yields CASSPQGQGPGELFF. This chain connects TRBV6-2 or TRBV6-3 to TRBJ2-2, with 8 bases matching TRBD1. Germline values: CDR1 MNHEY, CDR2 SVGEGT. Trimming took 6 bases from V and 6 from J; bases not matched to a gene: 9. The CDR3 extends over 15 amino acids.

This clone was counted a single time. The CDR3 protein is CASTSLPGDRVPDTQYF. In nucleotides, the CDR3 is TGTGCCAGTACCTCCCTTCCGGGGGACAGGGTCCCAGATACGCAGTATTTT. V and J are TRBV19 and TRBJ2-3, with 9 bases lining up with TRBD1. Germline V gene sequence: CDR1 LNHDA, CDR2 SQIVND (reference sequence). With V trimmed by 7 bases and J by 4 bases, 15 bases remained unmatched. The CDR3 runs 17 residues. The whole variable domain, remainder taken from reference TRBV19 and TRBJ2-3, is DGGITQSPKYLFRKEGQNVTLSCEQNLNHDAMYWYRQDPGQGLRLIYYSQIVNDFQKGDIAEGYSVSREKKESFPLTVTSAQKNPTAFYLCASTSLPGDRVPDTQYFGPGTRLTVL.

V usage is TRBV5-1 and J usage is TRBJ2-7; 12 bases map to TRBD2. CDR1 SGHRS and CDR2 YFSETQ come from the germline V gene. The CDR3 totals 14 residues. V was pared by 4 bases and J by 5 bases, with 4 bases of the junction left unmatched. Here the CDR3 reads CASSTSGGTNEQYF. The CDR3, as DNA: TGCGCCAGCAGCACTAGCGGGGGGACCAACGAGCAGTACTTC.

This clone is a singleton in its sample. The J gene is TRBJ2-1, the V gene TRBV5-1; 8 bases are shared with TRBD1. This CDR3 spans 16 amino acids. Trimming took 0 bases from V and 9 from J; bases not matched to a gene: 11. The germline V gene has CDR1 SGHRS and CDR2 YFSETQ. CDR3 in DNA: TGCGCCAGCAGCTTGGTAAGGGACAGGTCTTTGGGTGAGCAGTTCTTC. Residues: CASSLVRDRSLGEQFF.

The gene calls are TRBV2 and TRBJ1-1; D unclear. This CDR3 is 13 amino acids long. The germline V gene encodes CDR1 SNHLY and CDR2 FYNNEI. Trimming cost V 7 bases and J 3 bases, with 12 bases left between them. For the CDR3, the DNA is TGTGCCAGCAAGCGGACGATACACACTGAAGCTTTCTTT. Translating it yields CASKRTIHTEAFF.

The V and J genes are TRBV11-2 and TRBJ1-1; D is possibly TRBD1 (5 bases). Per germline, CDR1 SGHAT and CDR2 FQNNGV. Deletions cut 3 bases from V and 6 bases from J, with 11 bases between. This CDR3 is 13 amino acids long. CDR3 sequence reads: CASSLSWGAEAFF. For the CDR3, the DNA is TGTGCCAGCAGCTTGTCGTGGGGGGCTGAAGCTTTCTTT.

This chain connects TRBV3-1 (or the pseudogene TRBV3-2) to TRBJ2-7; 7 bases are a match to TRBD2. The CDR3 sequence is 16 residues long. The V and J ends lost 1 base and 0 bases, in that order; junction bases with no gene match: 6. Germline-derived CDR1 and CDR2 are LGHDT and YNNKEL (reference sequence). The CDR3, as DNA: TGTGCCAGCAGCCAAGGGGGGGGACTTAGCTCCTACGAGCAGTACTTC. Protein: CASSQGGGLSSYEQYF.

This rearrangement joins TRBV9 to TRBJ1-6; D remains ambiguous. The CDR3 contains 14 residues. CDR1 is SGDLS and CDR2 is YYNGEE in the germline V gene. V was pared by 0 bases and J by 9 bases, with 10 bases between. Here the CDR3 DNA reads TGTGCCAGCAGCGTAGTAGACACAATTTCACCCCTCCACTTT. Residues: CASSVVDTISPLHF.

This clone has just one count. The chain employs TRBV7-2 and TRBJ1-5; D uncertain. CDR3 length: 13 amino acids. With 2 bases removed from V and 6 bases from J, the gap between germline ends came to 8 bases. CDR1 and CDR2 (germline): SGHTA, FQGNSA. The chain's CDR3 is CASSLKGGQPQHF. The CDR3 DNA follows: TGTGCCAGCAGCTTAAAAGGAGGTCAGCCCCAGCATTTT. Full variable domain (outside the CDR3, taken from reference TRBV7-2 and TRBJ1-5): GAGVSQSPSNKVTEKGKDVELRCDPISGHTALYWYRQSLGQGLEFLIYFQGNSAPDKSGLPSDRFSAERTGGSVSTLTIQRTQQEDSAVYLCASSLKGGQPQHFGDGTRLSIL.

The sample holds one count of this clone. V usage is TRBV19 and J usage is TRBJ2-7; the match to TRBD1 covers 10 bases. V gave up 3 bases and J gave up 3 bases; unmatched junction bases: 5. CDR3 length equals 15 residues. CDR1 and CDR2 (germline): LNHDA, SQIVND (reference sequence). Here the CDR3 reads CASSISTGGVYEQYF. The CDR3 bases are TGTGCCAGTAGTATTTCGACAGGGGGCGTCTACGAGCAGTACTTC.

The rearrangement joins TRBV19 to TRBJ2-2, with 12 bases aligning to TRBD2. Germline CDR1 reads LNHDA; CDR2 reads SQIVND (reference sequence). CDR3 length: 16 amino acids. J was trimmed by 6 bases and V by 5 bases; bases with no gene match: 7. The CDR3 DNA is TGTGCCAGTAGTCCCTGGACTAGCGGGGAGTCCGGGGAGCTGTTTTTT. Its translation is CASSPWTSGESGELFF.

The chain recombines TRBV13 with TRBJ2-3; TRBD2 is a possible D gene (7 bases). Between the trimmed V and J ends, which lost 5 bases and 3 bases, there was a span of 21 bases. The germline V gene has CDR1 PRHDT and CDR2 FYEKMQ (reference sequence). This CDR3 comprises 17 residues. Here the CDR3 DNA reads TGTGCCAGCAGCCCCCCGCGTCTGGGGGGGCGGACAGATACGCAGTATTTT. Residues: CASSPPRLGGRTDTQYF.

This chain links TRBV2 with TRBJ2-2, with 12 positions matching TRBD2. Germline-derived CDR1 and CDR2 are SNHLY and FYNNEI. The V segment lost 3 bases and the J segment 1 base; nucleotides outside the gene matches: 0. CDR3 size: 16 residues. CDR3 loop: CASSETSGGNTGELFF. CDR3 DNA sequence: TGTGCCAGCAGTGAGACTAGCGGGGGGAACACCGGGGAGCTGTTTTTT.